Listed below are T cell receptor beta chains from one sample, sequenced in a study of blood T cell repertoires in COVID-19. Clones were sequenced by immunoSEQ multiplex PCR, and TCRdb holds only the in-frame ones, with some missing. The sample consists of about 76,000 clones, about four fifths of them appearing once. Sample: peripheral blood. All receptors come from a human donor in a cohort sampled during active COVID-19. Both conserved end residues are part of each CDR3. D genes are given only for firm matches. The size field is filled for only some rows; it gives once, few, many or a size class.

clone_size: -; v_call: TRBV27; j_call: TRBJ2-6; cdr3_length: 19; d_call: TRBD1; cdr3_aa: CASSFIGQGEGSGANVLTF; cdr3_nt: TGTGCCAGCAGTTTTATCGGACAGGGGGAAGGCTCTGGGGCCAACGTCCTGACTTTC
clone_size: -; v_call: TRBV11-2; j_call: TRBJ1-1; cdr3_length: 13; d_call: TRBD1; cdr3_aa: CASGGQGATEAFF; cdr3_nt: TGTGCCAGCGGGGGACAGGGGGCCACTGAAGCTTTCTTT
clone_size: -; v_call: TRBV7-2; j_call: TRBJ2-7; cdr3_length: 16; d_call: -; cdr3_aa: CASSLGGTGLSYEQYF; cdr3_nt: TGTGCCAGCAGCTTAGGGGGGACTGGGCTCTCCTACGAGCAGTACTTC
clone_size: once; v_call: TRBV10-3; j_call: TRBJ2-7; cdr3_length: 15; d_call: TRBD1; cdr3_aa: CAISESRQGRYEQYF; cdr3_nt: TGTGCCATCAGTGAGTCGAGACAGGGACGTTACGAGCAGTACTTC
clone_size: -; v_call: TRBV29-1; j_call: TRBJ2-5; cdr3_length: 13; d_call: -; cdr3_aa: CSVDSGPQETQYF; cdr3_nt: TGCAGCGTTGACAGCGGCCCGCAAGAGACCCAGTACTTC
clone_size: -; v_call: TRBV18; j_call: TRBJ2-7; cdr3_length: 14; d_call: -; cdr3_aa: CASSPDGSSYEQYF; cdr3_nt: TGTGCCAGCTCACCGGACGGGAGCTCCTACGAGCAGTACTTC
clone_size: once; v_call: TRBV9; j_call: TRBJ2-7; cdr3_length: 14; d_call: TRBD2; cdr3_aa: CASSVGTSGYEQYF; cdr3_nt: TGTGCCAGCAGCGTAGGGACTAGCGGGTACGAGCAGTACTTC
clone_size: -; v_call: TRBV28; j_call: TRBJ2-5; cdr3_length: 14; d_call: TRBD2; cdr3_aa: CASSLGTSGSPQYF; cdr3_nt: TGTGCCAGCAGTTTAGGGACTAGCGGGAGTCCCCAGTACTTC
clone_size: few; v_call: TRBV28; j_call: TRBJ2-7; cdr3_length: 14; d_call: TRBD2; cdr3_aa: CASSGFGRMYEQYF; cdr3_nt: TGTGCCAGCAGTGGTTTCGGGAGGATGTACGAGCAGTACTTC
clone_size: -; v_call: TRBV5-1; j_call: TRBJ1-1; cdr3_length: 14; d_call: -; cdr3_aa: CASSATGTNTEAFF; cdr3_nt: TGCGCCAGCAGCGCCACAGGGACGAACACTGAAGCTTTCTTT
clone_size: -; v_call: TRBV30; j_call: TRBJ1-2; cdr3_length: 13; d_call: TRBD1; cdr3_aa: CAWSVQGRNGYTF; cdr3_nt: TGTGCCTGGAGTGTACAGGGGAGGAATGGCTACACCTTC
clone_size: -; v_call: TRBV3-1/TRBV3-2; j_call: TRBJ2-2; cdr3_length: 15; d_call: -; cdr3_aa: CASSQGLARGGELFF; cdr3_nt: TGTGCCAGCAGCCAAGGTCTAGCGAGGGGCGGGGAGCTGTTTTTT
clone_size: -; v_call: TRBV18; j_call: TRBJ2-7; cdr3_length: 16; d_call: -; cdr3_aa: CASSPGGGARGDEQYF; cdr3_nt: TGTGCCAGCTCACCTGGCGGAGGGGCGAGGGGCGACGAGCAGTACTTC
clone_size: -; v_call: TRBV4-2; j_call: TRBJ2-1; cdr3_length: 16; d_call: TRBD2; cdr3_aa: CASSPSSGRGGNEQFF; cdr3_nt: TGTGCCAGCAGCCCAAGTAGCGGGAGGGGAGGTAATGAGCAGTTCTTC
clone_size: -; v_call: TRBV3-1/TRBV3-2; j_call: TRBJ2-7; cdr3_length: 21; d_call: TRBD2; cdr3_aa: CASSQDGKGGPNCGRAPEQYF; cdr3_nt: TGTGCCAGCAGCCAAGACGGAAAAGGAGGGCCCAATTGCGGGAGGGCCCCCGAGCAGTACTTC
clone_size: -; v_call: TRBV10-1; j_call: TRBJ2-7; cdr3_length: 13; d_call: -; cdr3_aa: CASSEGTGSGQYF; cdr3_nt: TGCGCCAGCAGTGAGGGAACAGGGTCGGGGCAGTACTTC
clone_size: -; v_call: TRBV11-2; j_call: TRBJ2-7; cdr3_length: 16; d_call: TRBD1; cdr3_aa: CASSTRRGTGLNEQYF; cdr3_nt: TGTGCCAGCAGCACCCGCAGAGGGACAGGGTTAAACGAGCAGTACTTC
clone_size: -; v_call: TRBV27; j_call: TRBJ2-1; cdr3_length: 18; d_call: TRBD2; cdr3_aa: CASSSLGTSRKYGNEQFF; cdr3_nt: TGTGCCAGCAGTTCCCTAGGGACTAGCAGGAAGTACGGCAATGAGCAGTTCTTC
clone_size: -; v_call: TRBV5-6; j_call: TRBJ2-7; cdr3_length: 15; d_call: TRBD1; cdr3_aa: CASSLGGQGDYEQYF; cdr3_nt: TGTGCCAGCAGCTTGGGGGGACAGGGAGACTACGAGCAGTACTTC
clone_size: -; v_call: TRBV19; j_call: TRBJ2-7; cdr3_length: 12; d_call: -; cdr3_aa: CASSRDSSEQYF; cdr3_nt: TGTGCCAGTAGCAGGGACTCTTCCGAGCAGTACTTC
clone_size: -; v_call: TRBV28; j_call: TRBJ2-7; cdr3_length: 15; d_call: TRBD1; cdr3_aa: CASSFVGQGSYEQYF; cdr3_nt: TGTGCCAGCAGTTTCGTGGGACAGGGGTCCTACGAGCAGTACTTC
clone_size: few; v_call: TRBV27; j_call: TRBJ2-2; cdr3_length: 16; d_call: TRBD2; cdr3_aa: CASSPGGGKNTGELFF; cdr3_nt: TGTGCCAGCAGTCCTGGGGGGGGAAAGAACACCGGGGAGCTGTTTTTT